Listed below are T cell receptor beta chains from one sample, sequenced in a study of T cell repertoires in cytomegalovirus infection. TCRdb independently ran MiXCR on the reads; one entry per CDR3 protein. The sample records under 600,000 distinct CDR3 sequences, about 15% being singletons. The sequencing sample was made of CD8+ T cells from PBMCs. These receptors originate from a human donor in good health (CMV status not recorded). Some clones in this sample may be carry-over from other donors' samples. Both conserved end residues are part of each CDR3. D genes are given only for firm matches. Expanded clones are given a class, and other clones once, few, many or no size at all.

j_call	d_call	clone_size	v_call	cdr3_nt	cdr3_aa
TRBJ2-5	.	many	TRBV7-6	TGTGCCAGCAGCCCGGCGGGTTCAGTGAGGGAGACCCAGTACTTC	CASSPAGSVRETQYF
TRBJ2-3	TRBD1	.	TRBV12-3/TRBV12-4	TGTGCCAGCAGCAAGGACAGGGCAACGCAGTATTTT	CASSKDRATQYF
TRBJ1-1	TRBD1	many	TRBV19	TGTGCCAGTAGTATATCAGGGACAGGGGGCTTCTACACTGAAGCTTTCTTT	CASSISGTGGFYTEAFF
TRBJ2-7	TRBD1	few	TRBV19	TGTGCCAGTAGCGGACAGGGGGTCTACGAGCAGTACTTC	CASSGQGVYEQYF
TRBJ2-7	TRBD1	many	TRBV7-9	TGTGCCAGCAGCTTTATCGACAGGGACTACGAGCAGTACTTC	CASSFIDRDYEQYF
TRBJ2-7	TRBD1	many	TRBV7-9	TGTGCCAGCAGCGGACGACAGGGGGATTTCGAGCAGTACTTC	CASSGRQGDFEQYF
TRBJ2-1	TRBD2	many	TRBV7-7	TGTGCTAGCAGCCCGTGGACTAGCGGAGGGGACAATGAGCAGTTCTTC	CASSPWTSGGDNEQFF
TRBJ1-2	.	many	TRBV6-5	TGTGCCAGCACCGGGCAGGGCCTCAACTATGGCTACACCTTC	CASTGQGLNYGYTF
TRBJ2-2	.	many	TRBV7-9	TGTGCCAGCAGCTTAATGCGGGCCACGAACACCGGGGAGCTGTTTTTT	CASSLMRATNTGELFF
TRBJ2-1	TRBD2	few	TRBV12-3/TRBV12-4	TGTGCCAGCAGCCTCGGAGGACTAGCGGGAATTTTGAATGAGCAGTTCTTC	CASSLGGLAGILNEQFF
TRBJ1-4	.	.	TRBV6-6	TGTGCCAGCAGTTTGTATCGGGCCGATGTGTTTTTT	CASSLYRADVFF
TRBJ1-6	.	many	TRBV6-5	TGTGCCAGCAGTTACTCCCCCCGTGCCGATTCACCCCTCCACTTT	CASSYSPRADSPLHF
TRBJ2-1	.	many	TRBV6-5	TGTGCCAGCAGTTTGGAAGAAAGGTACAATGAGCAGTTCTTC	CASSLEERYNEQFF
TRBJ2-4	TRBD1	many	TRBV11-2	TGTGCCAGCAGCTTAGGGGTATCTGGACAGGGGATAAACATTCAGTACTTC	CASSLGVSGQGINIQYF
TRBJ2-5	TRBD2	many	TRBV12-3/TRBV12-4	TGTGCCAGCAGTTTAGGGCGGGGGCAAGAGACCCAGTACTTC	CASSLGRGQETQYF
TRBJ2-2	TRBD1	many	TRBV6-1	TGTGCCAGCAGTGCCTTTGGGACAGGGGATAACGGGGAGCTGTTTTTT	CASSAFGTGDNGELFF
TRBJ2-2	.	.	TRBV29-1	TGCAGCGTTGAAGAAGCGTCCTGGGGCACCGGGGAGCTGTTTTTT	CSVEEASWGTGELFF
TRBJ1-2	TRBD1	few	TRBV30	TGTGCCTGGTGTGACAGGGAGGAGGGTGGCTACACCTTC	CAWCDREEGGYTF
TRBJ1-1	.	many	TRBV7-9	TGTGCCAGCACACCCGAGGCAGCAGGGTCGAACACTGAAGCTTTCTTT	CASTPEAAGSNTEAFF
TRBJ2-1	.	.	TRBV28	TGTGCCAGCAGTCCGCGGGTGATTTACAATGAGCAGTTCTTC	CASSPRVIYNEQFF
TRBJ2-7	TRBD2	many	TRBV7-8	TGTGCCAGCAGCTCTCCCGGGACTAGCGGGACCTACGAGCAGTACTTC	CASSSPGTSGTYEQYF
TRBJ1-1	TRBD1	many	TRBV7-8	TGTGCCAGCAGCATAGGGACAGCAGCTTTGAACACTGAAGCTTTCTTT	CASSIGTAALNTEAFF
TRBJ2-2	.	few	TRBV28	TGTGCCAGCAGTCCCCTGCGGGCGGGCCCTCATCCGGGGGAGCTGTTTTTT	CASSPLRAGPHPGELFF
TRBJ1-5	.	few	TRBV19	TGTGCCAGTAAGCTGGGTTATGACCAGCCCCAGCATTTT	CASKLGYDQPQHF
TRBJ1-2	.	many	TRBV6-1	TGTGCCAGCAGTTCCCCGGTGGACCCAATTAACTATGGCTACACCTTC	CASSSPVDPINYGYTF
TRBJ2-2	.	many	TRBV12-3/TRBV12-4	TGTGCCAGCAGTTTAGCTCGACGTAGCACCGGGGAGCTGTTTTTT	CASSLARRSTGELFF
TRBJ1-2	.	many	TRBV4-1	TGCGCCAGCAGCCAGGATGGGGGAAGCGGCCTCTATGGCTACACCTTC	CASSQDGGSGLYGYTF
TRBJ2-2	.	once	TRBV27	TGTGCCAGCAGTTTTAGCCCAGGGAACACCGGGGAGCTGTTTTTT	CASSFSPGNTGELFF
TRBJ2-2	TRBD2	.	TRBV27	TGTGCCAGCACCCGTCTACTCGGGGGGATGAACACCGGGGAGCTGTTTTTT	CASTRLLGGMNTGELFF
TRBJ1-6	TRBD1	few	TRBV9	TGTGCCAGCACCAAGGGACAGGGGAGGAATTCACCCCTCCACTTT	CASTKGQGRNSPLHF
TRBJ2-7	TRBD2	few	TRBV2	TGTGCTAGAGCGGGGGGTCTGGGCGAGCAGTACTTC	CARAGGLGEQYF
TRBJ2-3	TRBD2	few	TRBV2	TGTGCCAGCAGTGACACTAGCGTAATCTCTCAGTATTTT	CASSDTSVISQYF
TRBJ2-1	.	.	TRBV9	TGTGCCAGCACCGACCGGGACGGATACAATGAGCAGTTCTTC	CASTDRDGYNEQFF
TRBJ2-2	TRBD1	few	TRBV27	TGTGCCAGCAGTTTCCCCGGGACAGGGGGGGCCGGGGAGCTGTTTTTT	CASSFPGTGGAGELFF
TRBJ2-1	.	few	TRBV13	TGTGCCAGCAGCCCCCGTTGGCAGGGCTACTCCGGTGAGCAGTTCTTC	CASSPRWQGYSGEQFF
TRBJ2-3	TRBD2	few	TRBV5-1	TGCGCCAGCAGCTTGGTAGGGACTAGAGGGGATACGCAGTATTTT	CASSLVGTRGDTQYF
TRBJ1-1	TRBD1	many	TRBV12-3/TRBV12-4	TGTGCCAGCAGTGGCCAGGGGGCTACTGAAGCTTTCTTT	CASSGQGATEAFF
TRBJ2-2	.	many	TRBV6-1	TGTGCCAGCAGTGTAGCGATAGAGAACACCGGGGAGCTGTTTTTT	CASSVAIENTGELFF
TRBJ2-1	TRBD2	many	TRBV7-9	TGTGCCAGCAGCTTACCCTCTAGCGGGGGGGCCCATGAGCAGTTCTTC	CASSLPSSGGAHEQFF
TRBJ2-1	.	many	TRBV6-1	TGTGCCAGCAGCCCTCTAGCGGAGGGGGGTAGTGAGCAGTTCTTC	CASSPLAEGGSEQFF
TRBJ2-3	.	many	TRBV7-2	TGTGCCAGCAGCTCGTCGGGGCCGGGCAAGGGTACGCAGTATTTT	CASSSSGPGKGTQYF
TRBJ2-2	.	few	TRBV5-4	TGTGCCAGCAGCTTTGGGACCGCCGGGGAGCTGTTTTTT	CASSFGTAGELFF
TRBJ2-3	.	.	TRBV7-3	TGTGCCACCAGCTTATCTCTAGAAACGCAGTATTTT	CATSLSLETQYF
TRBJ2-1	TRBD2	few	TRBV4-1	TGCGCCAGCAGCCACTTTCTAGCGGGAGGTTCTGTAAATGAGCAGTTCTTC	CASSHFLAGGSVNEQFF
TRBJ2-5	.	few	TRBV25-1	TGTGCCAGCAAAGAGACCCAGTACTTC	CASKETQYF
TRBJ1-5	.	.	TRBV19	TGTGCCAGTACCGCGCTTCCTTCCGGGGGCTATAGCAATCAGCCCCAGCATTTT	CASTALPSGGYSNQPQHF
TRBJ2-5	.	many	TRBV9	TGTGCCAGCAGCGTAGTGGCAGGGGGGCCCCAAGAGACCCAGTACTTC	CASSVVAGGPQETQYF
TRBJ2-7	TRBD1	.	TRBV9	TGTGCCAGCAGCGTAGAAGGACAGGACTCCTACGAGCAGTACTTC	CASSVEGQDSYEQYF
TRBJ2-5	.	.	TRBV19	TGTGCCAGTACCCCCAAACGGGGTAATCAAGAGACCCAGTACTTC	CASTPKRGNQETQYF
TRBJ1-1	.	.	TRBV14	TGTGCCAGCAGCCAAGAAGAGGGGAACCCCGATGAAGCTTTCTTT	CASSQEEGNPDEAFF
TRBJ2-6	.	many	TRBV7-6	TGTGCCAGCAGCTTGGAGAAAGAATCTGGGGCCAACGTCCTGACTTTC	CASSLEKESGANVLTF
TRBJ2-7	TRBD2	.	TRBV7-3	TGTGCCAGCAGCTTCTTCCCGGGGAGGGGCTACGAGCAGTACTTC	CASSFFPGRGYEQYF
TRBJ1-2	.	.	TRBV23-1	TGCGCCAGCAGTCCCCCGGGAGCGCCGCCAGTCTATGGCTACACCTTC	CASSPPGAPPVYGYTF
TRBJ1-5	.	many	TRBV6-5	TGTGCCAGCAGTCTAGGACAGTTCTCAAATCAGCCCCAGCATTTT	CASSLGQFSNQPQHF